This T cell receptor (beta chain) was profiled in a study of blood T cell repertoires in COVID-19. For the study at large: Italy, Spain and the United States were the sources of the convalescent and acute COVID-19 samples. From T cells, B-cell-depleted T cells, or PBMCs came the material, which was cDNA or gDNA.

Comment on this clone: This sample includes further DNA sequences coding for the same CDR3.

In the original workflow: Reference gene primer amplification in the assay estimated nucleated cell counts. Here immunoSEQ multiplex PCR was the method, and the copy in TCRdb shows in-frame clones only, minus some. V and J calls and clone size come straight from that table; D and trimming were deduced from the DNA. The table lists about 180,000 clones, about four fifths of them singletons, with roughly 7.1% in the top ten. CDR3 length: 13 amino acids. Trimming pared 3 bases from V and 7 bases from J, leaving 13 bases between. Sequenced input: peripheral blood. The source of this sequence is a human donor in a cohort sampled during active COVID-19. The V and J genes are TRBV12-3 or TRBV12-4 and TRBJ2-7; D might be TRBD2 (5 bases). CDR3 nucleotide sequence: TGTGCCAGCAGTTTTGGGAGTTGGGATGAGCAGTACTTC. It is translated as CASSFGSWDEQYF.